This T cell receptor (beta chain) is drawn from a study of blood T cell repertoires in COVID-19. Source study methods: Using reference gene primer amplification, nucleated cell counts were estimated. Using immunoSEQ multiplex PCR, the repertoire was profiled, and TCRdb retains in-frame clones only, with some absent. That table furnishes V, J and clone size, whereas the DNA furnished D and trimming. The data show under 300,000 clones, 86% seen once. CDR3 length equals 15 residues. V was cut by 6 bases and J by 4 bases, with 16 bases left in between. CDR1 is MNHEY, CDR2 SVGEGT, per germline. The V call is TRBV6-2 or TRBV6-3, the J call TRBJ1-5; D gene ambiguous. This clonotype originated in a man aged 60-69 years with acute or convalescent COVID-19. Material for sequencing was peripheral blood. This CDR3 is CASSLSGGLNQPQHF. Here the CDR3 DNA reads TGTGCCAGCAGCCTCTCAGGAGGTTTAAATCAGCCCCAGCATTTT.